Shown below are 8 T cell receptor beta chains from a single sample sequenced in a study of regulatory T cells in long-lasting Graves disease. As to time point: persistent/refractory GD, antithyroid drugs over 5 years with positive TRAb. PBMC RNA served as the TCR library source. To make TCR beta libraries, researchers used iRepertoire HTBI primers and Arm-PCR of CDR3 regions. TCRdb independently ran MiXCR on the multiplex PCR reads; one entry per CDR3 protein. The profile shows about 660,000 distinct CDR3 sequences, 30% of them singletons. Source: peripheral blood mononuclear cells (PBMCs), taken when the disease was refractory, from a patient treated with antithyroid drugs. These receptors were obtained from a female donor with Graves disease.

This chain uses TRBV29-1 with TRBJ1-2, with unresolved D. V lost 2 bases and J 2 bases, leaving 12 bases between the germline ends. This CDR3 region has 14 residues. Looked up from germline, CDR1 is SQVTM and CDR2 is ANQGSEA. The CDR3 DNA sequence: TGCAGCGTTGAAATCCCTAGGCAGAACTATGGCTACACCTTC. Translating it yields CSVEIPRQNYGYTF.

CDR3 sequence (DNA): TGTGCCAGCAGCCCCACAGGGGCGAGCAATCAGCCCCAGCATTTT. Translating gives CASSPTGASNQPQHF. The rearrangement joins TRBV11-2 to TRBJ1-5; 7 nucleotides align to TRBD1. Germline values: CDR1 SGHAT, CDR2 FQNNGV. V was clipped by 5 bases and J by 1 base; unmatched bases: 5. The CDR3 sequence is 15 residues long.

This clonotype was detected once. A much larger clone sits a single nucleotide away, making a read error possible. The DNA for the CDR3 is TGTGCCAGCAGCAGACCGGGGGGTAACTATGGCTACACCTTC. It encodes CASSRPGGNYGYTF. The chain recombines TRBV11-2 with TRBJ1-2; possibly TRBD1 for D (5 bases). The CDR3 runs 14 residues. Germline assignment: CDR1 SGHAT and CDR2 FQNNGV. Trimming stripped 5 bases from V and 1 base from J, with 11 bases between.

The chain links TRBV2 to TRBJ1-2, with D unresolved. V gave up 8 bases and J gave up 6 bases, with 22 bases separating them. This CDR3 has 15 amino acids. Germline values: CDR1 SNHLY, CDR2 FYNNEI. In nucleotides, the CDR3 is TGTGCCAGCGATAGTCTGTGGGTAGCGGCCCATGGCTACACCTTC. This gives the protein CASDSLWVAAHGYTF.

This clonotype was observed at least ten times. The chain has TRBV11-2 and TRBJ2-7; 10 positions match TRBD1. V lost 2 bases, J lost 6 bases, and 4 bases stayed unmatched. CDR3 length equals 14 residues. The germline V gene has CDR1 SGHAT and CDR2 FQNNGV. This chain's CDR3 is CASSLRTGGPEQYF. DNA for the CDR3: TGTGCCAGCAGCTTACGGACAGGGGGTCCCGAGCAGTACTTC.

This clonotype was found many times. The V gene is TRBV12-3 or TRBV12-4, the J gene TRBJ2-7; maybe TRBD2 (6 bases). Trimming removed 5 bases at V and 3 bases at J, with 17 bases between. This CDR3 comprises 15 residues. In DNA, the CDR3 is TGTGCCAGCAGTAGTTCGATGGGACTGGACTACGAGCAGTACTTC. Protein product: CASSSSMGLDYEQYF.

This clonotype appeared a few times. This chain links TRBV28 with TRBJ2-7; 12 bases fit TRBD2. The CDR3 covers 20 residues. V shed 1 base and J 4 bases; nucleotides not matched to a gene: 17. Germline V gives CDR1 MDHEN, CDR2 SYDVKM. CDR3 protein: CASSLSPPTSSGRAGYEQYF. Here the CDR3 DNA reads TGTGCCAGCAGTTTATCTCCTCCTACCTCTAGCGGGAGGGCCGGGTACGAGCAGTACTTC. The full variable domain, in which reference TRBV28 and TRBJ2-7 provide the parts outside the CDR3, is DVKVTQSSRYLVKRTGEKVFLECVQDMDHENMFWYRQDPGLGLRLIYFSYDVKMKEKGDIPEGYSVSREKKERFSLILESASTNQTSMYLCASSLSPPTSSGRAGYEQYFGPGTRLTVT.

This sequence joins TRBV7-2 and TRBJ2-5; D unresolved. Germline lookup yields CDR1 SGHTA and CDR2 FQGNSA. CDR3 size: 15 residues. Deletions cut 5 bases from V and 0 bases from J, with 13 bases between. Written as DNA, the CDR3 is TGTGCCAGCAGCCCAATCAGAATCTACCAAGAGACCCAGTACTTC. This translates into CASSPIRIYQETQYF. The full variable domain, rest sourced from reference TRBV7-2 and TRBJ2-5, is GAGVSQSPSNKVTEKGKDVELRCDPISGHTALYWYRQSLGQGLEFLIYFQGNSAPDKSGLPSDRFSAERTGGSVSTLTIQRTQQEDSAVYLCASSPIRIYQETQYFGPGTRLLVL.